Below, 7 T cell receptor beta chains from the same sample are listed, as sequenced in a study of T cell changes during pregnancy in multiple sclerosis. Some clones are missing from TCRdb's copy, which holds only in-frame ones; the method was immunoSEQ multiplex PCR. The sample records 85,000 to 130,000 clones, less than 95% being singletons. Sequences were derived from peripheral blood, sampled before pregnancy. The receptors were sampled from a female donor with multiple sclerosis, enrolled in a pregnancy study.

The V and J genes are TRBV29-1 and TRBJ2-2, with D maybe TRBD1 (6 bases). V was clipped by 7 bases and J by 6 bases, with 15 bases between them. Germline V gene lookup returns CDR1 SQVTM and CDR2 ANQGSEA. This CDR3 is built from 13 residues. CDR3: CSAQQGKAGELFF. Here the CDR3 DNA reads TGCAGCGCACAACAGGGAAAGGCCGGGGAGCTGTTTTTT.

The rearrangement uses TRBV7-9 and TRBJ2-3, with D maybe TRBD2 (5 bases). The CDR3 covers 16 residues. V was clipped by 5 bases and J by 5 bases, with 20 bases between them. Germline-derived CDR1 and CDR2 are SEHNR and FQNEAQ (reference sequence). Here the CDR3 DNA reads TGTGCCAGCAGCCCCAAGCTGGGCAGTGGAGGAGATACGCAGTATTTT. Protein sequence: CASSPKLGSGGDTQYF.

This chain uses TRBV7-2 with TRBJ2-7; TRBD1 matches 10 bases. Germline CDR1 and CDR2: SGHTA and FQGNSA. The CDR3 spans 15 residues. Losses at the gene ends were 5 bases for V and 6 bases for J; bases not matched to a gene: 10. CDR3 in amino acids: CASSNRDRGRVEQYF. The CDR3 DNA is TGTGCCAGCAGCAATAGGGACAGGGGACGAGTCGAGCAGTACTTC. Combining the CDR3 with reference TRBV7-2 and TRBJ2-7 gives the whole variable domain GAGVSQSPSNKVTEKGKDVELRCDPISGHTALYWYRQSLGQGLEFLIYFQGNSAPDKSGLPSDRFSAERTGGSVSTLTIQRTQQEDSAVYLCASSNRDRGRVEQYFGPGTRLTVT.

The J gene is TRBJ2-1, the V gene TRBV7-9, with 9 bases that match TRBD2. CDR3 length: 16 residues. The ends lost 1 base at V and 8 bases at J; junction bases unmatched: 9. Germline V gives CDR1 SEHNR, CDR2 FQNEAQ (reference sequence). CDR3 sequence: CASSLGGGAGEDEQFF. CDR3 bases: TGTGCCAGCAGCTTAGGCGGGGGGGCCGGGGAGGATGAGCAGTTCTTC.

This chain uses TRBV6-1 with TRBJ2-5; D remains ambiguous. This CDR3 spans 13 amino acids. Germline CDR1 MNHNS, CDR2 SASEGT. Trimming stripped 4 bases from V and 0 bases from J, with 6 bases between. CDR3 DNA sequence: TGTGCCAGCAGTGCCGACTACCAAGAGACCCAGTACTTC. Amino acid sequence: CASSADYQETQYF.

The chain employs TRBV14 and TRBJ2-3; D not certain. The CDR3 is 14 residues long. Germline CDR1 and CDR2: SGHDN and FVKESK. V was cut by 1 base and J by 6 bases, with 11 bases left in between. The CDR3 is CASSQVGWPDTQYF. CDR3 bases: TGTGCCAGCAGCCAAGTCGGGTGGCCCGATACGCAGTATTTT. The whole variable domain, filled in from reference TRBV14 and TRBJ2-3, reads EAGVTQFPSHSVIEKGQTVTLRCDPISGHDNLYWYRRVMGKEIKFLLHFVKESKQDESGMPNNRFLAERTGGTYSTLKVQPAELEDSGVYFCASSQVGWPDTQYFGPGTRLTVL.

This rearrangement joins TRBV28 to TRBJ2-3, with 9 bases lining up with TRBD2. Trimming took 2 bases from V and 2 from J; bases not matched to a gene: 5. CDR3 size: 16 residues. Germline CDR1 and CDR2: MDHEN and SYDVKM. CDR3 loop: CASSLAGGPPTDTQYF. The CDR3 nucleotides read TGTGCCAGCAGTTTAGCGGGAGGGCCCCCCACAGATACGCAGTATTTT.